The TCR beta chain under discussion was sequenced for a study of blood T cell repertoires in COVID-19. Study-level background: The United States, Italy and Spain supplied acute and convalescent COVID-19 samples.

The table came from immunoSEQ multiplex PCR; TCRdb's copy has only in-frame clones and leaves some out. The table shows approximately 250,000 clones, with over 75% occurring only once. CDR3 length: 15 amino acids. Germline V gene data show CDR1 as MNHEY and CDR2 as SVGAGI. V was cut by 0 bases and J by 5 bases, with 14 bases left in between. The TCR comes from a man between 50 and 59 years old with COVID-19, enrolled during active disease. The V and J genes are TRBV6-5 and TRBJ2-7, with TRBD1 as a possible D gene (5 bases). The sequenced sample consisted of peripheral blood. The CDR3 DNA follows: TGTGCCAGCAGTTACTCGGGCCAGGGTATCCACGAGCAGTACTTC. The encoded protein is CASSYSGQGIHEQYF.